This entry concerns a single TCR beta chain. The antigen is unknown. Sequencing targeted expressed TCRB transcripts, as all isolated RNA had been reverse transcribed. Only in-frame clones appear in the TCRdb table, and some are missing; sequencing was by immunoSEQ multiplex PCR. The sample carries about 390,000 clones, around 10% recorded once. Unmatched junction bases numbered 5, after V lost 6 bases and J lost 7 bases. Germline V CDR1 and CDR2: MNHEY, SVGAGI. CDR3 size: 13 residues. This sample stems from a study of beta chain features in type 1 diabetes. Overall study: In age, gender and cell yields, patients were similar to healthy donors. Across the samples, some 99 million sorted cells were examined in total. General study results and limits: Relative to healthy donors, patients appeared to have naive, central memory and Treg TCRB repertoires that were more similar. Significant though moderate, a shortening of TCRB CDR3s appeared in all four CD4+ subsets of Type 1 diabetes patients.

The sequence derives from a young man with type 1 diabetes. Sample: central memory CD4+ T cells from blood. This chain uses TRBV6-5 with TRBJ2-7, with 11 bases identical to TRBD2. DNA of the CDR3: TGTGCCAGCAGACTAGCGGGAGATGGGGAGCAGTACTTC. It codes for CASRLAGDGEQYF.